The table lists the clone carrying this T cell receptor beta chain with a few counts. Its antigen is still unknown. An end of the junction differs from the germline gene, which may be a read error. The CDR3 spans 13 residues. Germline V gene sequence: CDR1 SSHAT, CDR2 FNYEAQ (reference sequence). The data belong to a study of a mutant IDH1 vaccine in newly diagnosed glioma. Study-wide context: Vaccinations were initiated 4-6 weeks following radiotherapy alone, or were given together with temozolomide cycles. Patients' prior therapy spanned radiotherapy, temozolomide, or both; most underwent both. The week-35 safety follow-up was V12, and the week-47 study end was V13.

The time point is: week 35, safety follow-up. Every vaccine dose comprised 300 ug of mutant IDH1 20-mer peptide plus topical imiquimod. Libraries were prepared by immunoSEQ multiplex PCR; TCRdb keeps only in-frame clonotypes and omits some of them. The data contain about 32,000 clones, roughly 75% of them singletons. Study-level points and caveats: Top peripheral T cell clonotype shifts appeared unrelated to pseudoprogression.

The chain recombines TRBV7-7 with TRBJ2-3, with D possibly being TRBD1 (6 bases). The sample here was PBMCs, taken from a glioma patient whose treatment included an IDH1 peptide vaccine. The origin of this receptor is a man in his forties with glioma. Some clones in this sample may be carry-over from other donors' samples. The CDR3 coding sequence is TGTGCTAGCAGCTCGGACAGCCGAGATACGCAGTATTTT. Translation gives CASSSDSRDTQYF.